This T cell receptor (beta chain) was recovered during a study of PD-L1 blockade in urothelial cancer. Sequencing was performed with immunoSEQ multiplex PCR; in TCRdb, only in-frame clones are kept and a portion is missing. The sample has 95,000 to 150,000 clones; around 88% are singletons. Time point reported: peripheral blood 6 weeks after treatment start. The length of the CDR3 is 15 residues. The J segment lost 10 bases and the V segment lost 2 bases, leaving 3 bases of the junction unmatched. The germline gives CDR1 MNHEY, CDR2 SVGAGI. The material sequenced was PBMCs, taken around atezolizumab (anti-PD-L1) treatment. The V gene is TRBV6-5, the J gene TRBJ2-1; 15 bases are a match to TRBD2. The TCR was taken from a man aged 45-60 years with urothelial cancer. DNA of the CDR3: TGTGCCAGCAGTTACAGGACTAGCGGGAGGGGGGAGCAGTTCTTC. Translated: CASSYRTSGRGEQFF.